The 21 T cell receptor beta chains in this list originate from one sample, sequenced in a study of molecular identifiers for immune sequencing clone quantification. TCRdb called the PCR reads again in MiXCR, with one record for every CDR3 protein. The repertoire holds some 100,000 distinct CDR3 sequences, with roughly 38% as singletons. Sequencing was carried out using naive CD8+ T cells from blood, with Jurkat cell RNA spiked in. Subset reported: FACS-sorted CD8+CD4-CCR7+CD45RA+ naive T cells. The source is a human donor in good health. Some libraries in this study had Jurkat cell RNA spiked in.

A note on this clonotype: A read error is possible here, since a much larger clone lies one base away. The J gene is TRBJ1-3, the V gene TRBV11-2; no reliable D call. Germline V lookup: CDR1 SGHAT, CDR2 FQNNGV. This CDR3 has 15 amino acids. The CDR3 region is CASSLEYGSENTIYF. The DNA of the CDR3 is TGTGCCAGCAGCCTGGAATACGGCTCTGAAAACACCATATATTTT.

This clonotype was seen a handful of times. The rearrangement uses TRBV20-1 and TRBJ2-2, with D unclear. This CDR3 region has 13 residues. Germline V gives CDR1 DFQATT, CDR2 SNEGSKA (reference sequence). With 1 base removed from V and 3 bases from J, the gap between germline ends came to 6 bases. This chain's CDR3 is CSARVRYTGELFF. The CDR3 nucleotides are TGCAGTGCTAGAGTCAGGTACACCGGGGAGCTGTTTTTT.

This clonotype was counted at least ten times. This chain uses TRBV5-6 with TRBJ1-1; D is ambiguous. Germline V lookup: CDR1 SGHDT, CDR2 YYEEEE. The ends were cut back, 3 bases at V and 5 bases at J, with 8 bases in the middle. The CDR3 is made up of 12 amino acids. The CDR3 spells CASSYTGTEAFF. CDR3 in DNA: TGTGCCAGCAGCTACACGGGGACTGAAGCTTTCTTT.

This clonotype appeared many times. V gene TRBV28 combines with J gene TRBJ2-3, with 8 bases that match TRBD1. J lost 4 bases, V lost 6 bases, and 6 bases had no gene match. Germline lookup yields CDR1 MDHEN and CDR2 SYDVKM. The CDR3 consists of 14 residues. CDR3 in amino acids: CASSKGQGPDTQYF. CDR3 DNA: TGTGCCAGCAGCAAAGGACAGGGCCCAGATACGCAGTATTTT. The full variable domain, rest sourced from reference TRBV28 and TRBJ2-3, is DVKVTQSSRYLVKRTGEKVFLECVQDMDHENMFWYRQDPGLGLRLIYFSYDVKMKEKGDIPEGYSVSREKKERFSLILESASTNQTSMYLCASSKGQGPDTQYFGPGTRLTVL.

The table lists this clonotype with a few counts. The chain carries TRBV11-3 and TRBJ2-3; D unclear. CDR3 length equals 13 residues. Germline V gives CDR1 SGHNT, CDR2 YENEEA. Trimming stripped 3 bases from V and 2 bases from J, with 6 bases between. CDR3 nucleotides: TGTGCCAGCAGCTTTTGGGCCACAGATACGCAGTATTTT. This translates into CASSFWATDTQYF.

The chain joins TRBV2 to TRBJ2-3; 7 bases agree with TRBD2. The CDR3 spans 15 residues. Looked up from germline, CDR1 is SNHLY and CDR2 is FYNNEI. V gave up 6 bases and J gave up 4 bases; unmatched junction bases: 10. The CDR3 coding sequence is TGTGCCAGCAGGGGACTATTCAGAGGCGCAGATACGCAGTATTTT. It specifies CASRGLFRGADTQYF.

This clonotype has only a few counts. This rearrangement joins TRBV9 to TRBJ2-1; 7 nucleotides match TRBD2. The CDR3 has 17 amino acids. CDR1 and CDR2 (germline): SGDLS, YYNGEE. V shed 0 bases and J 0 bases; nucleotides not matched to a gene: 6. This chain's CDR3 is CASSVEWSGNSYNEQFF. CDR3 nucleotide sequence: TGTGCCAGCAGCGTAGAGTGGAGCGGGAACTCCTACAATGAGCAGTTCTTC. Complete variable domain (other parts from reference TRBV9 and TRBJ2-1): DSGVTQTPKHLITATGQRVTLRCSPRSGDLSVYWYQQSLDQGLQFLIQYYNGEERAKGNILERFSAQQFPDLHSELNLSSLELGDSALYFCASSVEWSGNSYNEQFFGPGTRLTVL.

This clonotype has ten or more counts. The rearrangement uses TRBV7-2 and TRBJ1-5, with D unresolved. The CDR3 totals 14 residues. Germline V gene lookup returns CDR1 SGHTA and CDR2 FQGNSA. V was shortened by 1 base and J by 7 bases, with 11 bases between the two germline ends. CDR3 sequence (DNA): TGTGCCAGCAGCTTAGGGACCCTCGCCCAGCCCCAGCATTTT. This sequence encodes CASSLGTLAQPQHF.

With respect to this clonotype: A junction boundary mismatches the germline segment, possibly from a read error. Written as DNA, the CDR3 is TGTGCCAGCAGTTACTCCTTCCCCCGGACTAGCGGGAGTCACGAGCAGAACTTC. It specifies CASSYSFPRTSGSHEQNF. The chain is built from TRBV6-6 and TRBJ2-7; the match to TRBD2 covers 13 bases. The germline CDR1 and CDR2 sequences are MNHNY and SVGAGI (reference sequence). The CDR3 is 18 amino acids.

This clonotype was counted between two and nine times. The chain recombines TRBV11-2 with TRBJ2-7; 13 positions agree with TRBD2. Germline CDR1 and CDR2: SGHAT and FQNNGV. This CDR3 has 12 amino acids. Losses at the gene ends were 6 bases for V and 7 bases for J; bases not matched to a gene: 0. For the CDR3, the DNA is TGTGCCAGCAGGGGACTAGCGGGAGAGCAGTACTTC. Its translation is CASRGLAGEQYF.

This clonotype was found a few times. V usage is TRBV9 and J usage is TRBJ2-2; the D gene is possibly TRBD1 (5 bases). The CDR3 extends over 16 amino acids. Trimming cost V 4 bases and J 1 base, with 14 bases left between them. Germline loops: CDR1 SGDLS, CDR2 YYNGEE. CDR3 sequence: CASSTTETENTGELFF. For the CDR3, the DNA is TGTGCCAGCAGCACCACCGAGACAGAGAACACCGGGGAGCTGTTTTTT.

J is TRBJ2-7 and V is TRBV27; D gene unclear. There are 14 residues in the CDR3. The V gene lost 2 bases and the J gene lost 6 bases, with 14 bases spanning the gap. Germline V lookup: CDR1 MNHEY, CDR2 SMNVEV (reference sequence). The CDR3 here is CASSLDPPRGEQYF. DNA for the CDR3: TGTGCCAGCAGTTTAGACCCCCCCCGCGGCGAGCAGTACTTC.

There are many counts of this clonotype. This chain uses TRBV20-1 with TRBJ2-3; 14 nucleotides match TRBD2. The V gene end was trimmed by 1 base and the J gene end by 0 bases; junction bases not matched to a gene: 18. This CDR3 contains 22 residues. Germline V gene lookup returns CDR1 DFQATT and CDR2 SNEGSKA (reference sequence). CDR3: CSARVGTSGRPPTPISTDTQYF. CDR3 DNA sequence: TGCAGTGCTAGAGTCGGGACTAGCGGGAGACCCCCGACCCCGATTAGCACAGATACGCAGTATTTT.

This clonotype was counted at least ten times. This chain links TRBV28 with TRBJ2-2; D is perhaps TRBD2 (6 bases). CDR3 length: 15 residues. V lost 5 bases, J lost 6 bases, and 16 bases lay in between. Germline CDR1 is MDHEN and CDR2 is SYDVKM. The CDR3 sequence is CASSLSSGGAGELFF. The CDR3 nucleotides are TGTGCCAGCAGTCTCTCCTCCGGGGGAGCCGGGGAGCTGTTTTTT.

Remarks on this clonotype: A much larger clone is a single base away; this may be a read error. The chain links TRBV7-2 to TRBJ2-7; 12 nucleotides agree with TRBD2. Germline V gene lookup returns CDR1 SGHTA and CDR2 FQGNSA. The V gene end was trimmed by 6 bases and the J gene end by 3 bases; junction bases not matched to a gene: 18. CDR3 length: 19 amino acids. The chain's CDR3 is CASRTTTSGRAGGVYEQYF. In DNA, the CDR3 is TGTGCCAGCAGGACCACGACTAGCGGGAGAGCTGGTGGGGTCTACGAGCAGTACTTC.

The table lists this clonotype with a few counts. CDR3 protein: CASSLSGGSGLYTQYF. The CDR3 DNA reads as TGTGCCAGCAGCTTATCAGGTGGTAGCGGCCTCTATACGCAGTATTTT. The V call is TRBV11-3, the J call TRBJ2-3, with a weak D call TRBD2 (6 bases). The CDR3 covers 16 residues. Germline V gene data show CDR1 as SGHNT and CDR2 as YENEEA. The germline V and J ends were trimmed by 2 bases and 7 bases, with 19 bases remaining between them.

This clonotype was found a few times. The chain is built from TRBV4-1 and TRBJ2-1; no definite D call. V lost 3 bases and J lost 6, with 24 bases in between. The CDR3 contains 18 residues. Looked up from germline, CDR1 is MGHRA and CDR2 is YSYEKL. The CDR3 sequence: CASSHNPVRATSANEQFF. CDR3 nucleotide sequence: TGCGCCAGCAGCCATAACCCGGTCCGGGCTACAAGCGCCAATGAGCAGTTCTTC.

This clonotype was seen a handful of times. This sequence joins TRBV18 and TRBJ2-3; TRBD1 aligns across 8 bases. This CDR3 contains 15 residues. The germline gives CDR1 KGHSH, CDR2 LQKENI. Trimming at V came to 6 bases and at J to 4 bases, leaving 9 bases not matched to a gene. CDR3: CASSPDRGGADTQYF. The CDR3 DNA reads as TGTGCCAGCTCCCCAGACAGGGGTGGTGCAGATACGCAGTATTTT.

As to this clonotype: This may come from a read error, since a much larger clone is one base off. Here the CDR3 reads CASSYSHQFNQPLHF. In DNA, the CDR3 is TGTGCCAGCAGTTATAGTCACCAGTTCAATCAGCCCCTGCATTTT. The V and J genes are TRBV6-2 or TRBV6-3 and TRBJ1-5; D gene unclear. The CDR3 runs to 15 residues. From germline, CDR1 is MNHEY and CDR2 SVGEGT.

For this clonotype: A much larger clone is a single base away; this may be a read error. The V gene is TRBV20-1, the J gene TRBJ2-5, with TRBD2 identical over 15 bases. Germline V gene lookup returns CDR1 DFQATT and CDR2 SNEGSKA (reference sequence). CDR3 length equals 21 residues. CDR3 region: CSARGLPGLAGGRTTKETQSF. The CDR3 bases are TGCAGTGCTAGGGGGCTCCCGGGACTAGCGGGAGGAAGGACTACTAAAGAGACCCAGTCCTTC.

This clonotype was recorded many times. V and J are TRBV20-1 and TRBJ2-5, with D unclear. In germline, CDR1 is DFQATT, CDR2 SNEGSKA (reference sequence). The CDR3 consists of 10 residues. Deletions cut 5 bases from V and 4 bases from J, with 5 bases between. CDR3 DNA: TGCAGTGCTGTCCGAGAGACCCAGTACTTC. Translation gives CSAVRETQYF.